This passage covers 17 T cell receptor beta chains from one sample sequenced in a study of T-cell memory formation after mild COVID-19. TCRdb reprocessed the 5' RACE reads via MiXCR and lists one record per CDR3 protein. Among 300,000 or so distinct CDR3 sequences, 15% were seen once, and the ten largest hold more than 20%. Sequencing was carried out using PBMCs or a T cell subset sorted from them (not recorded which). The source is a man in his late teens or twenties who had mild COVID-19 (a few samples of this study predate the infection). Cell type and time point are not known.

CDR3 residues: CASSLMGAEAFF. DNA for the CDR3: TGTGCCAGCAGCTTAATGGGGGCTGAAGCTTTCTTT. The chain carries TRBV7-3 and TRBJ1-1, with TRBD1 as a possible D gene (5 bases). This CDR3 has 12 amino acids. Germline values: CDR1 SGHTA, CDR2 FQGTGA. The germline V and J ends were trimmed by 1 base and 6 bases, with 6 bases remaining between them.

This clonotype came up a few times. The chain carries TRBV20-1 and TRBJ2-3, with 8 bases fitting TRBD1. CDR1 DFQATT and CDR2 SNEGSKA come from the germline V gene (reference sequence). The length of the CDR3 is 14 residues. The ends lost 5 bases at V and 2 bases at J; junction bases unmatched: 6. The CDR3 nucleotides read TGCAGTGCTGGCCCGACAGGGGACACAGATACGCAGTATTTT. As protein: CSAGPTGDTDTQYF.

The rearrangement links TRBV6-4 to TRBJ2-1; TRBD1 matches 7 bases. Germline V CDR1 and CDR2: MRHNA, SNTAGT. Trimming took 0 bases from V and 8 from J; bases not matched to a gene: 19. The CDR3 contains 19 residues. DNA for the CDR3: TGTGCCAGCAGTGACTCGATCCAGGGAAGGACAGGAGCTTGCGATGAGCAGTTCTTC. This gives the protein CASSDSIQGRTGACDEQFF.

This clonotype was counted between two and nine times. This chain joins TRBV9 and TRBJ2-1; a possible D gene is TRBD2 (5 bases). The CDR3 is 15 amino acids. V was pared by 0 bases and J by 10 bases, with 17 bases between. Germline-derived CDR1 and CDR2 are SGDLS and YYNGEE. The CDR3 loop is CASSVGSAYGLEQFF. The CDR3 DNA reads as TGTGCCAGCAGCGTAGGTAGCGCCTACGGGTTGGAGCAGTTCTTC.

This clonotype was seen at least ten times. The V gene is TRBV5-1, the J gene TRBJ2-6; D remains ambiguous. From germline, CDR1 is SGHRS and CDR2 YFSETQ. CDR3 length: 14 residues. Deletions cut 0 bases from V and 0 bases from J, with 1 base between. The CDR3: CASSLASGANVLTF. The CDR3 DNA is TGCGCCAGCAGCTTGGCCTCTGGGGCCAACGTCCTGACTTTC.

This clonotype turned up a few times. This chain connects TRBV24-1 to TRBJ2-1; D is possibly TRBD1 or TRBD2 (5 bases each). The V gene's germline CDR1 is KGHDR and CDR2 SFDVKD. Trimming cost V 7 bases and J 9 bases, with 18 bases left between them. The CDR3 runs 14 residues. For the CDR3, the DNA is TGTGCCACCAGGGGGGAGTTACCGTCGCGTGAGCAGTTCTTC. This codes for CATRGELPSREQFF.

This clonotype was found a few times. The rearrangement joins TRBV6-2 or TRBV6-3 to TRBJ2-3; D uncertain. V was trimmed by 2 bases and J by 1 base, leaving 7 bases between them. The CDR3 covers 14 residues. Germline V gene data show CDR1 as MNHEY and CDR2 as SVGEGT. Here the CDR3 DNA reads TGTGCCAGCAGTTACCGAGTCCGCACAGATACGCAGTATTTT. Protein product: CASSYRVRTDTQYF.

J is TRBJ1-1 and V is TRBV4-1, with TRBD1 identical over 7 bases. Germline CDR1 MGHRA, CDR2 YSYEKL. The J segment lost 7 bases and the V segment lost 2 bases, leaving 10 bases of the junction unmatched. This CDR3 region has 15 residues. The CDR3 is CASSQIDTGQHEAFF. The CDR3 coding sequence is TGCGCCAGCAGCCAAATCGATACGGGACAGCATGAAGCTTTCTTT.

The chain employs TRBV7-3 and TRBJ1-5; D is undetermined. Trimming pared 0 bases from V and 0 bases from J, leaving 9 bases between. CDR1 SGHTA and CDR2 FQGTGA come from the germline V gene. The CDR3 has 16 amino acids. The CDR3 loop is CASSLTAGYSNQPQHF. DNA of the CDR3: TGTGCCAGCAGCTTAACGGCCGGCTATAGCAATCAGCCCCAGCATTTT.

This clonotype occurred many times. The rearrangement uses TRBV6-5 and TRBJ2-3; D not certain. The CDR3 extends over 12 amino acids. Looked up from germline, CDR1 is MNHEY and CDR2 is SVGAGI. V was shortened by 9 bases and J by 13 bases, with 20 bases between the two germline ends. CDR3 nucleotides: TGTGCCAGTCGGTACCCCCACAGCCATAAGTATTTT. It yields the protein CASRYPHSHKYF.

The V and J genes are TRBV29-1 and TRBJ2-1; 8 positions match TRBD2. The V gene end was trimmed by 7 bases and the J gene end by 4 bases; junction bases not matched to a gene: 6. Germline assignment: CDR1 SQVTM and CDR2 ANQGSEA. CDR3 length equals 13 residues. The CDR3 DNA reads as TGCAGCGCGCTAACTAGCGGATACAATGAGCAGTTCTTC. It encodes CSALTSGYNEQFF.

This clonotype was seen a few times. This rearrangement joins TRBV3-1 to TRBJ1-1; D remains unclear. Per germline, CDR1 LGHDT and CDR2 YNNKEL (reference sequence). The CDR3 consists of 14 residues. V lost 5 bases to trimming and J lost 3 bases, with 13 bases between them. CDR3 sequence reads: CASSDRDGDTEAFF. The CDR3 DNA is TGTGCCAGCAGCGATCGAGACGGAGACACTGAAGCTTTCTTT.

This clonotype has ten or more counts. The chain employs TRBV15 and TRBJ1-4; D not certain. CDR1 and CDR2 from the germline V gene are LNHNV and YYDKDF (reference sequence). The CDR3 totals 14 residues. Trimming removed 5 bases from V and 4 bases from J, with 11 bases in between. In DNA, the CDR3 is TGTGCCACCAGCCTCCTAACACTTAATGAAAAACTGTTTTTT. This encodes CATSLLTLNEKLFF.

The CDR3 loop reads CASIPGQGIYPLHF. DNA of the CDR3: TGTGCCAGCATTCCGGGACAGGGAATTTACCCCCTCCACTTT. V is TRBV6-2 or TRBV6-3 and J is TRBJ1-6, with 9 bases fitting TRBD1. The J segment lost 13 bases and the V segment lost 7 bases, leaving 11 bases of the junction unmatched. Germline-derived CDR1 and CDR2 are MNHEY and SVGEGT. CDR3 size: 14 residues.

The rearrangement joins TRBV6-5 to TRBJ2-7; TRBD1 aligns across 10 bases. The ends lost 0 bases at V and 2 bases at J; junction bases unmatched: 13. The CDR3 has 19 residues. CDR1 is MNHEY, CDR2 SVGAGI, per germline. The CDR3 here is CASSYSRGLGTGATYEQYF. Written as DNA, the CDR3 is TGTGCCAGCAGTTACTCGCGGGGATTGGGGACAGGGGCGACCTACGAGCAGTACTTC.

This clonotype was observed many times. The V and J genes are TRBV7-2 and TRBJ1-2, with D perhaps TRBD1 (5 bases). The CDR3 covers 13 residues. Per germline, CDR1 SGHTA and CDR2 FQGNSA. The V and J ends lost 3 bases and 8 bases respectively, with 13 bases between them. CDR3 sequence reads: CASSFLGARGYTF. For the CDR3, the DNA is TGTGCCAGCAGCTTCTTAGGGGCGCGGGGCTACACCTTC.

The J gene is TRBJ2-3, the V gene TRBV20-1, with 7 bases identical to TRBD1. Trimming at V came to 2 bases and at J to 1 base, leaving 3 bases not matched to a gene. This CDR3 is built from 14 residues. The V gene's germline CDR1 is DFQATT and CDR2 SNEGSKA (reference sequence). CDR3 DNA sequence: TGCAGTGCTAGACGGCAGGGGGGCACAGATACGCAGTATTTT. Residues: CSARRQGGTDTQYF.